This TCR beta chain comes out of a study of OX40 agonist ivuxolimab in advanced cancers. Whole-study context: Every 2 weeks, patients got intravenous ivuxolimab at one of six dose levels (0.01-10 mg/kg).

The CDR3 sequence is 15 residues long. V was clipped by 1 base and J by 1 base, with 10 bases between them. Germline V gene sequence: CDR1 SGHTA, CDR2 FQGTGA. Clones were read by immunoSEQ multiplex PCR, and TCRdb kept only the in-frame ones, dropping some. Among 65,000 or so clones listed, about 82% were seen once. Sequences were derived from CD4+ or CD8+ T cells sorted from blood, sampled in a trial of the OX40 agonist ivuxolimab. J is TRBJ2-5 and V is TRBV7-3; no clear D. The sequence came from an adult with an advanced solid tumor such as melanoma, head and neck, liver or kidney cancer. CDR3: CASSLNGRTQETQYF. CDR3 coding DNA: TGTGCCAGCAGCTTAAACGGCAGGACCCAAGAGACCCAGTACTTC. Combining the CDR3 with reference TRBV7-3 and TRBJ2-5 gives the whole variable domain GAGVSQTPSNKVTEKGKYVELRCDPISGHTALYWYRQSLGQGPEFLIYFQGTGAADDSGLPNDRFFAVRPEGSVSTLKIQRTERGDSAVYLCASSLNGRTQETQYFGPGTRLLVL.